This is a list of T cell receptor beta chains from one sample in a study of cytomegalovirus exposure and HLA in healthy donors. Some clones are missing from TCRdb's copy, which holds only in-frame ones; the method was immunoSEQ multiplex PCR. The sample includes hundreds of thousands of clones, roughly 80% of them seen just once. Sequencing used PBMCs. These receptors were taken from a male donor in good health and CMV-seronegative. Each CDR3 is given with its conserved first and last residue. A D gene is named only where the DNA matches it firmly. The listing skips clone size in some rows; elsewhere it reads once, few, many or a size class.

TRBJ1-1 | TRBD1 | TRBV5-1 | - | CASSPQGAWDTEAFF | TGCGCCAGCAGTCCCCAGGGGGCGTGGGACACTGAAGCTTTCTTT
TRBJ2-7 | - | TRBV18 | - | CASSLTQGTTDEQYF | TGTGCCAGCTCACTTACACAGGGTACCACGGACGAGCAGTACTTC
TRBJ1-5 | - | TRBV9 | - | CASSVGPGLSQPQHF | TGTGCCAGCAGCGTAGGTCCAGGGTTAAGCCAGCCCCAGCATTTT
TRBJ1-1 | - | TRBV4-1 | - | CASSQESRATEAFF | TGCGCCAGCAGCCAAGAATCCAGGGCCACTGAAGCTTTCTTT
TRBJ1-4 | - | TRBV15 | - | CATSSPGTAGEKLFF | TGTGCCACCAGCAGCCCCGGGACGGCGGGAGAAAAACTGTTTTTT
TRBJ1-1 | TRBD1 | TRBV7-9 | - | CASSSQGAGTEAFF | TGTGCCAGCAGCTCACAGGGGGCGGGCACTGAAGCTTTCTTT
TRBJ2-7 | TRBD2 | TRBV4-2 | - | CASSLGLAGGTYEQYF | TGTGCCAGCAGCCTGGGACTAGCGGGAGGAACCTACGAGCAGTACTTC
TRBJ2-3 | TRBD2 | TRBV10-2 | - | CASRRGLAGANHQNTDTQYF | TGCGCCAGCAGACGAGGACTAGCGGGAGCTAATCACCAGAACACAGATACGCAGTATTTT
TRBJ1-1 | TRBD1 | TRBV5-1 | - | CASSSGQGVSNTEAFF | TGCGCCAGCAGCTCGGGACAGGGGGTATCGAATACTGAAGCTTTCTTT
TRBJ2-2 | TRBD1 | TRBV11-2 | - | CASSSNRGNTGELFF | TGTGCCAGCAGCTCAAACAGGGGGAACACCGGGGAGCTGTTTTTT
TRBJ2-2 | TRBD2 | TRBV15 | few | CATSGAGANTGELFF | TGTGCCACCAGCGGGGCGGGAGCGAACACCGGGGAGCTGTTTTTT
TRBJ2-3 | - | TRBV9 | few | CASSVGPRTDTQYF | TGTGCCAGCAGCGTGGGGCCCCGAACAGATACGCAGTATTTT
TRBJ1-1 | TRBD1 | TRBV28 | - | CASSLSGGVGTGLLQAFF | TGTGCCAGCAGTTTATCAGGTGGAGTAGGGACAGGACTCCTACAAGCTTTCTTT
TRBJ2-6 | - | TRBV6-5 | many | CASSRSYSGANVLTF | TGTGCCAGCAGTCGAAGCTACTCTGGGGCCAACGTCCTGACTTTC
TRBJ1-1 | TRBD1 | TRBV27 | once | CASSSEYRGGTEAFF | TGTGCCAGCAGTTCAGAATACAGGGGAGGAACTGAAGCTTTCTTT
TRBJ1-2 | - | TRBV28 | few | CASSLSTYGYTF | TGTGCCAGCAGTTTGTCTACTTATGGCTACACCTTC
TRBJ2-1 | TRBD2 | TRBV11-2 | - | CASSLFGGRNEQFF | TGTGCCAGCAGCTTATTCGGCGGGAGGAATGAGCAGTTCTTC
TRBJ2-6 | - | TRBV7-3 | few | CASSFGGAGANVLTF | TGTGCCAGCAGCTTCGGAGGGGCTGGGGCCAACGTCCTGACTTTC
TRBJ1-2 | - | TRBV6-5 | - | CASRDSLYGYTF | TGTGCCAGCAGGGACAGCTTATATGGCTACACCTTC
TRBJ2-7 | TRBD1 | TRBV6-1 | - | CASSPATGGYEQYF | TGTGCCAGCAGCCCAGCAACAGGGGGCTACGAGCAGTACTTC
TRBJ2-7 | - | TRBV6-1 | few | CASSRGEQYF | TGTGCCAGCAGTCGAGGTGAGCAGTACTTC
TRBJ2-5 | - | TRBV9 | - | CASSVAGEAQETQYF | TGTGCCAGCAGCGTAGCGGGAGAAGCCCAAGAGACCCAGTACTTC
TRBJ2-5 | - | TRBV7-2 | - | CASSLPGTQETQYF | TGTGCCAGCAGCTTACCAGGGACTCAAGAGACCCAGTACTTC
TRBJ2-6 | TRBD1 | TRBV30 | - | CAWSPTDRGRLTGANVLTF | TGTGCCTGGAGTCCAACGGACAGGGGGCGGTTGACTGGGGCCAACGTCCTGACTTTC
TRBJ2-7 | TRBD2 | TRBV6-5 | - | CASSYSVPGLAYEQYF | TGTGCCAGCAGTTACTCGGTTCCGGGACTAGCATACGAGCAGTACTTC
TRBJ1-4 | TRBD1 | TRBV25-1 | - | CASSARDRPTNEKLFF | TGTGCCAGCAGTGCCCGGGACAGGCCTACTAATGAAAAACTGTTTTTT
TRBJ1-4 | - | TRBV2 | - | CASSPQGSTNEKLFF | TGTGCCAGCAGTCCACAGGGATCGACTAATGAAAAACTGTTTTTT
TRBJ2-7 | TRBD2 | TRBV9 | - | CASSPVGLAGTYEQYF | TGTGCCAGCAGCCCAGTGGGCCTAGCGGGTACCTACGAGCAGTACTTC
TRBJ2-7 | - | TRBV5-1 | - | CASSLVAGPSYEQYF | TGCGCCAGCAGCTTGGTTGCGGGCCCGTCCTACGAGCAGTACTTC
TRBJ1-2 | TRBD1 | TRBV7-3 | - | CASSAEGTGVNYGYTF | TGTGCCAGCAGCGCGGAGGGGACAGGGGTCAACTATGGCTACACCTTC
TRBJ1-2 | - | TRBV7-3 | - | CASSSRTGRGMEGRAYGYTF | TGTGCCAGCAGCTCCCGGACGGGGCGTGGAATGGAGGGGCGGGCCTATGGCTACACCTTC
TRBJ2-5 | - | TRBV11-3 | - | CASSRGMEETQYF | TGTGCCAGCAGCCGGGGTATGGAAGAGACCCAGTACTTC
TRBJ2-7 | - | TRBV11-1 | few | CASSSRQSSYEQYF | TGTGCCAGCAGCTCCAGACAGAGCTCCTACGAGCAGTACTTC
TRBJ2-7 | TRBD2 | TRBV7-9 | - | CASSSSSSGRYYEQYF | TGTGCCAGCAGCTCATCGTCTAGCGGGCGCTACTACGAGCAGTACTTC
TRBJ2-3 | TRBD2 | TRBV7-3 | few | CASSLGLAGGVDTQYF | TGTGCCAGCAGCTTGGGACTAGCGGGAGGCGTAGATACGCAGTATTTT
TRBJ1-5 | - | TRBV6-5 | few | CASRSSGYQPQHF | TGTGCCAGCAGATCCTCAGGGTATCAGCCCCAGCATTTT
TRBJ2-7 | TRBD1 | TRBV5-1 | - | CASRPGTGRYEQYF | TGCGCCAGCAGGCCCGGGACAGGGAGATACGAGCAGTACTTC
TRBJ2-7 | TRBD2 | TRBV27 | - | CASTPRLAGDYEQYF | TGTGCCAGCACCCCTCGACTAGCGGGAGATTACGAGCAGTACTTC
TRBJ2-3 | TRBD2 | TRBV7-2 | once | CASSLVSGRDSDTQYF | TGTGCCAGCAGCTTAGTAAGCGGGAGGGATTCAGATACGCAGTATTTT
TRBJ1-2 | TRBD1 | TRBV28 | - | CASSGQGASGYTF | TGTGCCAGCAGCGGACAGGGGGCGAGTGGCTACACCTTC
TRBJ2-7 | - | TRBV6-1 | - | CASSALDSPINYEQYF | TGTGCCAGCAGTGCCCTGGACAGTCCAATAAACTACGAGCAGTACTTC
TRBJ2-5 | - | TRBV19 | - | CASSVTGREETQYF | TGTGCCAGTAGTGTCACAGGGAGGGAAGAGACCCAGTACTTC
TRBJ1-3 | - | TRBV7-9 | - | CASSFTGSGNTIYF | TGTGCCAGCAGCTTCACAGGGTCTGGAAACACCATATATTTT
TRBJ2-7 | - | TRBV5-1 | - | CASRLDPTGEQYF | TGCGCCAGCAGACTCGACCCGACTGGAGAGCAGTACTTC